Each of the 24 T cell receptor beta chains below was sequenced from the same sample in a study of shared clonotypes between healthy human individuals. The repertoire was sequenced with immunoSEQ multiplex PCR; TCRdb's copy has only in-frame clones and lacks some. The sample shows around 1.4 million clones, approximately 98.5% of them seen only once. The material sequenced was naive CD4+ T cells sorted from blood. Specified subset: CD45RA+ positively selected. These receptors were taken from a man aged 25-45 years in good health.

The J gene is TRBJ2-4, the V gene TRBV5-4; tentatively, D is TRBD1 or TRBD2 (5 bases each). CDR1 is SGHNT and CDR2 is YYREEE in the germline V gene (reference sequence). CDR3 length equals 17 residues. V was shortened by 4 bases and J by 0 bases, with 17 bases between the two germline ends. CDR3 sequence: CASSPTEGKLAKNIQYF. For the CDR3, the DNA is TGTGCCAGCAGCCCGACAGAGGGAAAGCTAGCCAAAAACATTCAGTACTTC.

V is TRBV10-1 and J is TRBJ2-1; 9 positions agree with TRBD2. J was trimmed by 4 bases and V by 0 bases; bases with no gene match: 4. Germline V CDR1 and CDR2: WNHNN, SYGVQD (reference sequence). The CDR3 loop spans 16 amino acids. The CDR3 DNA sequence: TGCGCCAGCAGTGAGTCGTTTAGCGGGAGTTACAATGAGCAGTTCTTC. Translating gives CASSESFSGSYNEQFF.

The rearrangement links TRBV5-6 to TRBJ2-1; TRBD1 matches at 9 bases. The CDR3 covers 15 residues. Per germline, CDR1 SGHDT and CDR2 YYEEEE. Germline trimming cut 4 bases from V and 12 bases from J; bases unmatched to any gene: 14. The CDR3 bases are TGTGCCAGCAGCGCCGGGACAGGGAATAGAGGAAGGCAGTTCTTC. This sequence encodes CASSAGTGNRGRQFF.

The chain combines TRBV9 with TRBJ2-2; 7 bases agree with TRBD1. The trim removed 3 bases at V and 5 bases at J, leaving 4 bases unmatched. The CDR3 sequence is 14 residues long. CDR1 and CDR2 (germline): SGDLS, YYNGEE. The CDR3 sequence is CASSARTGTGELFF. CDR3 DNA sequence: TGTGCCAGCAGCGCCCGGACAGGAACCGGGGAGCTGTTTTTT.

The J gene is TRBJ1-4, the V gene TRBV29-1; possibly TRBD1 for D (5 bases). CDR1 SQVTM and CDR2 ANQGSEA come from the germline V gene. The CDR3 is 14 amino acids. V lost 4 bases, J lost 3 bases, and 12 bases lay in between. As DNA, the CDR3 is TGCAGCGTTGCCTCGGGAGGGGCTAATGAAAAACTGTTTTTT. Its protein is CSVASGGANEKLFF.

This sequence joins TRBV18 and TRBJ2-7; D not resolved. The ends were cut back, 6 bases at V and 6 bases at J, with 12 bases in the middle. The CDR3 spans 12 residues. From germline, CDR1 is KGHSH and CDR2 LQKENI. The CDR3 DNA reads TGTGCCAGCTCTACATTGGCTGCCGAGCAGTACTTC. Its protein product is CASSTLAAEQYF.

The genes are TRBV4-1 and TRBJ1-5; 7 nucleotides align to TRBD1. The CDR3 runs to 16 residues. CDR1 is MGHRA, CDR2 YSYEKL, per germline. The V gene end was trimmed by 1 base and the J gene end by 4 bases; junction bases not matched to a gene: 7. The CDR3 sequence: CASSQGIRGKNQPQHF. CDR3 DNA: TGCGCCAGCAGCCAAGGTATCAGGGGGAAGAATCAGCCCCAGCATTTT.

This chain uses TRBV6-6 with TRBJ2-7; possibly TRBD1 or TRBD2 for D (5 bases each). The length of the CDR3 is 13 residues. The germline V and J ends were trimmed by 6 bases and 9 bases, with 18 bases remaining between them. The V gene's germline CDR1 is MNHNY and CDR2 SVGAGI (reference sequence). CDR3 protein: CASRTGTQTGQYF. The CDR3 nucleotides read TGTGCCAGCAGAACCGGGACGCAAACCGGGCAGTACTTC.

V usage is TRBV9 and J usage is TRBJ1-5, with 7 bases fitting TRBD1. V lost 3 bases, J lost 3 bases, and 6 bases stayed unmatched. This CDR3 comprises 15 residues. Germline V lookup: CDR1 SGDLS, CDR2 YYNGEE. This CDR3 reads CASSERGQYNQPQHF. The CDR3 coding sequence is TGTGCCAGCAGCGAGAGGGGGCAGTACAATCAGCCCCAGCATTTT.

This clone is a singleton in its sample. The rearrangement joins TRBV10-3 to TRBJ1-2; maybe TRBD1 (5 bases). This CDR3 is built from 15 residues. The germline V gene encodes CDR1 ENHRY and CDR2 SYGVKD. Trimming left V 5 bases short and J 0 bases short, with 13 bases between. CDR3 protein: CAISMITGTNYGYTF. The CDR3 nucleotides are TGTGCCATCAGTATGATCACAGGCACTAACTATGGCTACACCTTC.

V and J are TRBV4-3 and TRBJ2-1, with 11 bases that match TRBD2. The V gene's germline CDR1 is LGHNA and CDR2 YSLEER. There are 17 residues in the CDR3. With 5 bases clipped from V and 0 bases from J, the junction kept 6 bases outside the gene matches. CDR3 in DNA: TGCGCCAGCAGCTCACGAACTAGCGGGGGCTCCTACAATGAGCAGTTCTTC. It translates to CASSSRTSGGSYNEQFF.

This sequence joins TRBV28 and TRBJ2-7; 9 bases align to TRBD1. The CDR3 extends over 15 amino acids. The V and J ends lost 7 bases and 7 bases, in that order; junction bases with no gene match: 14. Germline V gene data show CDR1 as MDHEN and CDR2 as SYDVKM. CDR3 amino acids: CASILGDRDLGEQYF. The DNA for the CDR3 is TGTGCCAGCATTCTTGGGGACAGGGATTTAGGGGAGCAGTACTTC.

The chain uses TRBV30 and TRBJ1-5, with D possibly being TRBD1 (6 bases). From germline, CDR1 is GTSNPN and CDR2 SVGIG (reference sequence). Trimming cost V 3 bases and J 1 base, with 13 bases left between them. CDR3 length: 15 amino acids. The CDR3 sequence: CAWSGGRVSNQPQHF. The DNA for the CDR3 is TGTGCCTGGAGCGGGGGCAGGGTCAGCAATCAGCCCCAGCATTTT.

This rearrangement joins TRBV5-1 to TRBJ2-7; 8 bases are shared with TRBD2. CDR1 is SGHRS, CDR2 YFSETQ, per germline. The trim removed 3 bases at V and 7 bases at J, leaving 12 bases unmatched. CDR3 length equals 15 residues. The CDR3 bases are TGCGCCAGCAGCTCTCTGACGGGAGGGCCGGGGGAGCAGTACTTC. Its translation is CASSSLTGGPGEQYF.

The chain has TRBV4-3 and TRBJ1-4; D is undetermined. Trimming cost V 1 base and J 8 bases, with 20 bases left between them. The germline V gene has CDR1 LGHNA and CDR2 YSLEER. The length of the CDR3 is 17 residues. Here the CDR3 DNA reads TGCGCCAGCAGCCAAGCGGTCCAGGCAATCCAAGTGGAAAAACTGTTTTTT. Protein: CASSQAVQAIQVEKLFF.

The V gene is TRBV5-1, the J gene TRBJ2-3; TRBD1 might be the D (5 bases). Germline assignment: CDR1 SGHRS and CDR2 YFSETQ. This CDR3 has 15 amino acids. Deletions cut 0 bases from V and 4 bases from J, with 12 bases between. The CDR3 sequence is CASSLVGPGPDTQYF. Written as DNA, the CDR3 is TGCGCCAGCAGCTTGGTGGGGCCCGGCCCAGATACGCAGTATTTT.

The rearrangement links TRBV10-2 to TRBJ1-2; D gene ambiguous. Per germline, CDR1 WSHSY and CDR2 SAAADI. This CDR3 has 13 amino acids. Between the trimmed V and J ends, which lost 3 bases and 5 bases, there was a span of 10 bases. CDR3 nucleotides: TGCGCCAGCAGTGACCTTTACATTTATGGCTACACCTTC. This codes for CASSDLYIYGYTF.

The chain uses TRBV19 and TRBJ2-2; 7 bases line up with TRBD1. In germline, CDR1 is LNHDA, CDR2 SQIVND (reference sequence). Trimming took 3 bases from V and 5 from J; bases not matched to a gene: 0. There are 13 residues in the CDR3. CDR3 sequence (DNA): TGTGCCAGTAGTATGACAGGGACCGGGGAGCTGTTTTTT. Encoded protein: CASSMTGTGELFF.

J is TRBJ2-2 and V is TRBV2; 9 bases match TRBD1. V was pared by 5 bases and J by 5 bases, with 6 bases of the junction left unmatched. CDR3 length equals 15 residues. CDR1 and CDR2 from the germline V gene are SNHLY and FYNNEI. CDR3 amino acids: CASSLQGASTGELFF. In nucleotides, the CDR3 is TGTGCCAGCAGTTTACAGGGGGCGTCGACCGGGGAGCTGTTTTTT.

This clone has just one count. This chain joins TRBV6-1 and TRBJ1-5, with D perhaps matching TRBD1 (5 bases). V lost 1 base, J lost 5 bases, and 18 bases lay in between. From germline, CDR1 is MNHNS and CDR2 SASEGT. The CDR3 consists of 17 residues. The CDR3 sequence: CASSEGFIRGDDQPQHF. In DNA, the CDR3 is TGTGCCAGCAGTGAAGGCTTCATCCGGGGCGACGATCAGCCCCAGCATTTT.

The chain carries TRBV2 and TRBJ1-5, with 9 bases identical to TRBD1. This CDR3 is built from 17 residues. With 3 bases clipped from V and 3 bases from J, the junction kept 9 bases outside the gene matches. Looked up from germline, CDR1 is SNHLY and CDR2 is FYNNEI. For the CDR3, the DNA is TGTGCCAGCAGTGATTTCCCCGGGACAGGGAACAATCAGCCCCAGCATTTT. This sequence encodes CASSDFPGTGNNQPQHF.

The J gene is TRBJ2-3, the V gene TRBV11-3; 9 bases are a match to TRBD1. Germline V gives CDR1 SGHNT, CDR2 YENEEA. The CDR3 extends over 17 amino acids. J lost 1 base, V lost 0 bases, and 5 bases had no gene match. The CDR3 sequence: CASSLDMTGGGTDTQYF. DNA for the CDR3: TGTGCCAGCAGCTTAGACATGACAGGGGGTGGCACAGATACGCAGTATTTT.

The chain has TRBV28 and TRBJ2-7; 10 nucleotides line up with TRBD1. CDR1 is MDHEN and CDR2 is SYDVKM in the germline V gene. V shed 7 bases, J shed 0 bases, and the junction held 12 bases outside the gene matches. This CDR3 has 17 amino acids. CDR3 bases: TGTGCCAGCATCGGTCAAACCCGGGACAGGGGCTCCTACGAGCAGTACTTC. Translated, it gives CASIGQTRDRGSYEQYF. Full variable domain (outside the CDR3, taken from reference TRBV28 and TRBJ2-7): DVKVTQSSRYLVKRTGEKVFLECVQDMDHENMFWYRQDPGLGLRLIYFSYDVKMKEKGDIPEGYSVSREKKERFSLILESASTNQTSMYLCASIGQTRDRGSYEQYFGPGTRLTVT.

This rearrangement joins TRBV29-1 to TRBJ1-2; D unresolved. V lost 6 bases and J 6 bases, leaving 14 bases between the germline ends. Germline CDR1 SQVTM, CDR2 ANQGSEA. The CDR3 loop spans 12 amino acids. The CDR3 loop reads CSVATAFNGYTF. Here the CDR3 DNA reads TGCAGCGTGGCCACCGCCTTTAATGGCTACACCTTC.